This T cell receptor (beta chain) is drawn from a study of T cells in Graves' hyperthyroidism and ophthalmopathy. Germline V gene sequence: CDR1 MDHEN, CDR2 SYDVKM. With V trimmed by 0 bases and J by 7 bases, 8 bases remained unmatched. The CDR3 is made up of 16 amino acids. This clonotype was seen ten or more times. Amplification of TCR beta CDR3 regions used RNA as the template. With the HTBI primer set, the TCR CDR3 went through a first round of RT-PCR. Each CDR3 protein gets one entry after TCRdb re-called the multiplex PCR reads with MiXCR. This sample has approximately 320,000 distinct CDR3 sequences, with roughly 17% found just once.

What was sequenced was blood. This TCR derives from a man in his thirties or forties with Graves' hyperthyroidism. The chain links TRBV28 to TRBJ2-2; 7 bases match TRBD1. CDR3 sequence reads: CASSLWYRGQGGELFF. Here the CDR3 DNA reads TGTGCCAGCAGTTTATGGTATAGGGGGCAAGGCGGGGAGCTGTTTTTT. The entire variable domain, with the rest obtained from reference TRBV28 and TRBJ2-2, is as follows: DVKVTQSSRYLVKRTGEKVFLECVQDMDHENMFWYRQDPGLGLRLIYFSYDVKMKEKGDIPEGYSVSREKKERFSLILESASTNQTSMYLCASSLWYRGQGGELFFGEGSRLTVL.